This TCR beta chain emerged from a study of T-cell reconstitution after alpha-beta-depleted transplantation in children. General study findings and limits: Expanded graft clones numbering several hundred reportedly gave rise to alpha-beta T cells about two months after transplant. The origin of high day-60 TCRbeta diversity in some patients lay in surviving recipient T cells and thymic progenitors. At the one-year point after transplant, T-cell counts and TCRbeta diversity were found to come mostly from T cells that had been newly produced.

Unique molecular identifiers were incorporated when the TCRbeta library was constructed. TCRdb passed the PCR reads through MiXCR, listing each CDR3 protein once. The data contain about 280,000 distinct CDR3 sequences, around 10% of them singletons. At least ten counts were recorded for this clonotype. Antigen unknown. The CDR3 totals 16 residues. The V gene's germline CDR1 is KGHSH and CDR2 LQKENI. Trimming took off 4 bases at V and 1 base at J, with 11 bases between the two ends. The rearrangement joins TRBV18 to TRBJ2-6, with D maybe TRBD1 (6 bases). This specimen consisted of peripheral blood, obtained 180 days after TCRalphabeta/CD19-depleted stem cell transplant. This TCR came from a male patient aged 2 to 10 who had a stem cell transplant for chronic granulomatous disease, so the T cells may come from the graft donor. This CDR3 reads CASSHVTGSGANVLTF. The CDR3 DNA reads TGTGCCAGCTCACACGTGACAGGTTCTGGGGCCAACGTCCTGACTTTC.